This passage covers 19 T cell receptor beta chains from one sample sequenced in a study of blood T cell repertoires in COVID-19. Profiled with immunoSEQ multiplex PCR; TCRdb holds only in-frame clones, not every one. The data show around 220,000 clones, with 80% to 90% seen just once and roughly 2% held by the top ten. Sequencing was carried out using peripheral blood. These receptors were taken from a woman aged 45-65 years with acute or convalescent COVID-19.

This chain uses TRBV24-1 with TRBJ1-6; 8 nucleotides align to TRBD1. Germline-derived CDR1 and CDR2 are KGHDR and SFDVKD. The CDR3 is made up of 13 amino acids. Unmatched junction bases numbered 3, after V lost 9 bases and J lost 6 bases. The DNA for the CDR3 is TGTGCCACCCGGGGACAGGCTAATTCACCCCTCCACTTT. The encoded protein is CATRGQANSPLHF.

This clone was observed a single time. CDR3 region: CASSPPGGGAHNEQFF. Here the CDR3 DNA reads TGCGCCAGCAGCCCCCCTGGCGGGGGGGCCCACAATGAGCAGTTCTTC. The chain uses TRBV4-1 and TRBJ2-1, with 9 bases aligning to TRBD2. CDR1 MGHRA and CDR2 YSYEKL come from the germline V gene. The CDR3 totals 16 residues. Unmatched junction bases numbered 9, after V lost 4 bases and J lost 5 bases.

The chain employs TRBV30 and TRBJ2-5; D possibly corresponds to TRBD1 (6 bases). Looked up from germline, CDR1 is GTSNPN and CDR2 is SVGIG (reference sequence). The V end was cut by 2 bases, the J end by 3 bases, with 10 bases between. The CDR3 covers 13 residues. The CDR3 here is CAWSRTAEETQYF. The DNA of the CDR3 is TGTGCCTGGAGTAGGACAGCCGAAGAGACCCAGTACTTC.

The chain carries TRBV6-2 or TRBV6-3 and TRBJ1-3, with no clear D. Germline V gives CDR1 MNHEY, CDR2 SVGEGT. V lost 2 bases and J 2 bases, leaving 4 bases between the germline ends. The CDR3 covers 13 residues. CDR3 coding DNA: TGTGCCAGCAGTTACGAGACTGGAAACACCATATATTTT. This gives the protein CASSYETGNTIYF.

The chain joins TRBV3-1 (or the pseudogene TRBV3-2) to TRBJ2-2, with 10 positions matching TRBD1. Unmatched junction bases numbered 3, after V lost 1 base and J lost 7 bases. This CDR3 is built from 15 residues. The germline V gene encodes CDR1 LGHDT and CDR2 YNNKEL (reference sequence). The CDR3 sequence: CASSQGQGAIGELFF. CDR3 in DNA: TGTGCCAGCAGCCAAGGACAGGGGGCGATCGGGGAGCTGTTTTTT.

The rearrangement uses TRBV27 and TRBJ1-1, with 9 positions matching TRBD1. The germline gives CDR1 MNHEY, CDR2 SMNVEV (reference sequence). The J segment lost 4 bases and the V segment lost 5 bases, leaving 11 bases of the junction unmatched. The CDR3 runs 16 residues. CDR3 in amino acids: CASSPTGGQGTTEAFF. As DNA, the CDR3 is TGTGCCAGCAGTCCGACGGGGGGACAGGGTACCACTGAAGCTTTCTTT.

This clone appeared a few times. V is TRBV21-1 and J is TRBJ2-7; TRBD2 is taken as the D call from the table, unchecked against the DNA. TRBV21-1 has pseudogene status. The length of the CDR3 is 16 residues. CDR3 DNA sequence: TGTGCCAGCAGCAAAGTCGAAGCGGGGAGGTGCTACGAGCAGTACTTC. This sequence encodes CASSKVEAGRCYEQYF.

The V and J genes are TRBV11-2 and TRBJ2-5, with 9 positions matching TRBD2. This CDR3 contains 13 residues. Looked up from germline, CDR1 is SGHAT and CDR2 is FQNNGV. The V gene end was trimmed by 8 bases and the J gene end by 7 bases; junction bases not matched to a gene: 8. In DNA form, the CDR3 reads TGTGCCAGCGGCGGGGGGGGAGAAGGGACCCAGTACTTC. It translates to CASGGGGEGTQYF.

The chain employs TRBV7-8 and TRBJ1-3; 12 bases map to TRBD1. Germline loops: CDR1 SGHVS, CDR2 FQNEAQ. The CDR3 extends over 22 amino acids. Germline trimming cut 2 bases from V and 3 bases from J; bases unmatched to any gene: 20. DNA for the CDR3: TGTGCCAGCAGCTTATTTTATACGGGACAGGGGGCTTCTGTTGTAATTGGAAACACCATATATTTT. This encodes CASSLFYTGQGASVVIGNTIYF.

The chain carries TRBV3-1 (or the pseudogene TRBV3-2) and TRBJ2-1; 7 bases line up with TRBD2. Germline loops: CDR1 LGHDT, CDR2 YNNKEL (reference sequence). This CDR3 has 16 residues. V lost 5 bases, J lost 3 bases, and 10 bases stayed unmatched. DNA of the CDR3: TGTGCCAGCAGCACGCGACTAGCCGACAACTACAATGAGCAGTTCTTC. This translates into CASSTRLADNYNEQFF.

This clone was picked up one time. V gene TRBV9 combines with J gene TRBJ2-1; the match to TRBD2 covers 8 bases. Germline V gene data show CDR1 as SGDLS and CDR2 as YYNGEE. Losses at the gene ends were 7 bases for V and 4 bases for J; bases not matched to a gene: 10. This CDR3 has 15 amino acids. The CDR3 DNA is TGTGCCAGCGCCGGTGGCGGGGGGTTATACAATGAGCAGTTCTTC. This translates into CASAGGGGLYNEQFF. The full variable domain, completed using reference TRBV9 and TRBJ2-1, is DSGVTQTPKHLITATGQRVTLRCSPRSGDLSVYWYQQSLDQGLQFLIQYYNGEERAKGNILERFSAQQFPDLHSELNLSSLELGDSALYFCASAGGGGLYNEQFFGPGTRLTVL.

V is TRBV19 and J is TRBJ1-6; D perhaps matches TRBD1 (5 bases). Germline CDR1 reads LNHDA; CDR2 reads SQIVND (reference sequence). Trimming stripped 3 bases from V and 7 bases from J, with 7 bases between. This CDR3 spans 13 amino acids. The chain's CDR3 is CASSMAGNSPLHF. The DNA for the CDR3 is TGTGCCAGTAGTATGGCAGGGAATTCACCCCTCCACTTT.

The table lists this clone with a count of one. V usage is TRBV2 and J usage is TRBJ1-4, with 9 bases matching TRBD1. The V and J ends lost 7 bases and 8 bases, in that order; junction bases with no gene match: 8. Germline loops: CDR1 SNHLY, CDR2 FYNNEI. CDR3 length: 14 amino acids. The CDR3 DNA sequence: TGTGCCAGCACCAGGGACAGGGTGGACGAAAAACTGTTTTTT. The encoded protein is CASTRDRVDEKLFF.

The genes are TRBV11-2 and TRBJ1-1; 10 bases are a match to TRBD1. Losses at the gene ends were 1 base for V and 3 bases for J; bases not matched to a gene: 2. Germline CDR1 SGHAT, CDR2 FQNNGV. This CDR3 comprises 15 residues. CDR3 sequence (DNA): TGTGCCAGCAGCTTAGCTGGGACAGGGGACACTGAAGCTTTCTTT. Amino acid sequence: CASSLAGTGDTEAFF.

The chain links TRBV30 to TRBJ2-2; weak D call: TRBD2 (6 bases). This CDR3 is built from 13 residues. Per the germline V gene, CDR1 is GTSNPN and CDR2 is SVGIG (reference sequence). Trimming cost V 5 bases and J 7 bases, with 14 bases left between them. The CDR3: CAWATFGGGELFF. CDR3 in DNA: TGTGCCTGGGCTACATTCGGGGGCGGGGAGCTGTTTTTT.

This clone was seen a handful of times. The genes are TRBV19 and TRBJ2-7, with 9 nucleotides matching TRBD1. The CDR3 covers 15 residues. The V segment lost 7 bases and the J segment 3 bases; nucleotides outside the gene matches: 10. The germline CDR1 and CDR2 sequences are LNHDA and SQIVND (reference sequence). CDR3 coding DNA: TGTGCCAGTACACCGGACAGGGGATCCTACTACGAGCAGTACTTC. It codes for CASTPDRGSYYEQYF.

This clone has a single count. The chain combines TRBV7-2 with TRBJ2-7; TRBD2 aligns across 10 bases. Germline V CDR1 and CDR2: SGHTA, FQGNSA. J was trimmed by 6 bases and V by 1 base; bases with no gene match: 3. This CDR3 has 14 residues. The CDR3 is CASSLGSGRPEQYF. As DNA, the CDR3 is TGTGCCAGCAGCTTAGGTAGCGGGAGGCCCGAGCAGTACTTC.

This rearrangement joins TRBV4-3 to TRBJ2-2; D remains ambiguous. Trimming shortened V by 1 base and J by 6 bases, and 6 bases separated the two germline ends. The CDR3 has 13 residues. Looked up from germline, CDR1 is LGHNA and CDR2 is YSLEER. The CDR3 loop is CASSQVPSGELFF. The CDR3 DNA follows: TGCGCCAGCAGCCAAGTCCCCTCCGGGGAGCTGTTTTTT.

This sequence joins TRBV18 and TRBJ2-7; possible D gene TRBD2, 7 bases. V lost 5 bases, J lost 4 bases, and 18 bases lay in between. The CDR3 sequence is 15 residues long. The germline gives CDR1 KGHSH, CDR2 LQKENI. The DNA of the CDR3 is TGTGCCAGCTCAGATCTCGGAGGGGGGGTTTACGAGCAGTACTTC. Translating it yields CASSDLGGGVYEQYF.